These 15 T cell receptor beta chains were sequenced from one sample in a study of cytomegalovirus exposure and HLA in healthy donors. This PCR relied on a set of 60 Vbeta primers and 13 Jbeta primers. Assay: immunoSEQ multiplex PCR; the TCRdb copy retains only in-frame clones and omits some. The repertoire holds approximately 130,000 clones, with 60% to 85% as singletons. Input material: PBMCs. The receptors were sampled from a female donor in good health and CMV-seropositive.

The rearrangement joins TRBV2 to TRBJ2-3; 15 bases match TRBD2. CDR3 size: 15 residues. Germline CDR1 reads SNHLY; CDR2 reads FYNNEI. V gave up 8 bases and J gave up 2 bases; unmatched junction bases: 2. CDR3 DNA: TGTGCCAGCCGGACTAGCGGGGGGGCCACAGATACGCAGTATTTT. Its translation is CASRTSGGATDTQYF.

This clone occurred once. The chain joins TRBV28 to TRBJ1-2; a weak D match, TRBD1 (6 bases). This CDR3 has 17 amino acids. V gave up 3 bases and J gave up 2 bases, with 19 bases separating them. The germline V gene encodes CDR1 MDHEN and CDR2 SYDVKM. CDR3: CASSFLGTSNLNYGYTF. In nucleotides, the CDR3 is TGTGCCAGCAGTTTTTTGGGGACATCCAATTTAAACTATGGCTACACCTTC.

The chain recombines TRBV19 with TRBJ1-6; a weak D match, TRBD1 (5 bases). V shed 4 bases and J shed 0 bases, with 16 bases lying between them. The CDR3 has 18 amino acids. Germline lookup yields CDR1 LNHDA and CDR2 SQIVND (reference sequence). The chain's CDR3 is CASSTGHLSSSYNSPLHF. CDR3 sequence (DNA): TGTGCCAGTAGTACCGGACATCTTTCCAGCTCCTATAATTCACCCCTCCACTTT. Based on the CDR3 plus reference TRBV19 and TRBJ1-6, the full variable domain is DGGITQSPKYLFRKEGQNVTLSCEQNLNHDAMYWYRQDPGQGLRLIYYSQIVNDFQKGDIAEGYSVSREKKESFPLTVTSAQKNPTAFYLCASSTGHLSSSYNSPLHFGNGTRLTVT.

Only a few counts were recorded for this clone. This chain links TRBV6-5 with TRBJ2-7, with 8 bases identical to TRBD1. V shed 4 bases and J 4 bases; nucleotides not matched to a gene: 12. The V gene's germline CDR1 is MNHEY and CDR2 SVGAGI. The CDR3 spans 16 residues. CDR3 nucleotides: TGTGCCAGCAGTTCTAATTCGGGACAGGACTTTTACGAGCAGTACTTC. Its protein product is CASSSNSGQDFYEQYF.

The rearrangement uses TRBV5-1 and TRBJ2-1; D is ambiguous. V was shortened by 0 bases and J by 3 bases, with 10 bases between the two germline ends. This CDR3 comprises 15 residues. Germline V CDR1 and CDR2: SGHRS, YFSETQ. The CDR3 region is CASSLDTLNYNEQFF. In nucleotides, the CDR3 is TGCGCCAGCAGCTTGGACACCTTAAACTACAATGAGCAGTTCTTC.

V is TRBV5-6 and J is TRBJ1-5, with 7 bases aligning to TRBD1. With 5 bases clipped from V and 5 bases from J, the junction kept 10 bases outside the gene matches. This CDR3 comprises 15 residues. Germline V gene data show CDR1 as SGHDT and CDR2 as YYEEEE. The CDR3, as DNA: TGTGCCAGCAGTCAATCCGGGACAGTTCATCAGCCCCAGCATTTT. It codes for CASSQSGTVHQPQHF. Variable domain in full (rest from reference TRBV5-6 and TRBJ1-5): DAGVTQSPTHLIKTRGQQVTLRCSPKSGHDTVSWYQQALGQGPQFIFQYYEEEERQRGNFPDRFSGHQFPNYSSELNVNALLLGDSALYLCASSQSGTVHQPQHFGDGTRLSIL.

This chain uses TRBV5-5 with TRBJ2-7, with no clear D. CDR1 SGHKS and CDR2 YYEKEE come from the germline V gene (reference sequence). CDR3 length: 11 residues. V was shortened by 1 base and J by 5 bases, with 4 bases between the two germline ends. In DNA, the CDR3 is TGTGCCAGCAGCTTGTTCGACGAGCAGTACTTC. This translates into CASSLFDEQYF.

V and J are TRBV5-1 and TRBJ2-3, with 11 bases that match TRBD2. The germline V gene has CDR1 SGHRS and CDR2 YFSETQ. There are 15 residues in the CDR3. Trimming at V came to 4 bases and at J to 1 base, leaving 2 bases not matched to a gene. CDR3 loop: CASSPLAGGTDTQYF. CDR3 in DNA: TGCGCCAGCAGCCCACTAGCGGGGGGCACAGATACGCAGTATTTT.

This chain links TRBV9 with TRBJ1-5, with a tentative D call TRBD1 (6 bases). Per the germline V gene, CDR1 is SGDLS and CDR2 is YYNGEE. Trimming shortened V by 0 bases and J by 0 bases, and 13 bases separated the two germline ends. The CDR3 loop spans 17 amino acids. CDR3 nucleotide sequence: TGTGCCAGCAGCGTAGTTCCCCACAGGGCTAGCAATCAGCCCCAGCATTTT. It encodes CASSVVPHRASNQPQHF.

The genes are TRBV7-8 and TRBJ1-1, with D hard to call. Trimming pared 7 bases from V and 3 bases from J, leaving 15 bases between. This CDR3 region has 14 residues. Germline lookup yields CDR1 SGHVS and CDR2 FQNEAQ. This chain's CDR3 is CASNPSREYTEAFF. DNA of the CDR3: TGTGCCAGCAATCCGTCTAGGGAGTACACTGAAGCTTTCTTT.

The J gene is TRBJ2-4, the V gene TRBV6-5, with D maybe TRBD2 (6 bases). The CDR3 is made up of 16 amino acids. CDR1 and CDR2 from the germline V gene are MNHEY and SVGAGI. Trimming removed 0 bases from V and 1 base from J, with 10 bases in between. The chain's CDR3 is CASSYSGDSAKNIQYF. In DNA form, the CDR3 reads TGTGCCAGCAGTTACTCGGGGGACTCGGCCAAAAACATTCAGTACTTC.

The DNA of the CDR3 is TGTGCCAGCAGTGAAATTGCGAGGATGTTTTCACCCCTCCACTTT. Translation gives CASSEIARMFSPLHF. The V gene is TRBV2, the J gene TRBJ1-6; D gene ambiguous. The germline V gene encodes CDR1 SNHLY and CDR2 FYNNEI. The CDR3 totals 15 residues. Trimming took off 2 bases at V and 9 bases at J, with 14 bases between the two ends.

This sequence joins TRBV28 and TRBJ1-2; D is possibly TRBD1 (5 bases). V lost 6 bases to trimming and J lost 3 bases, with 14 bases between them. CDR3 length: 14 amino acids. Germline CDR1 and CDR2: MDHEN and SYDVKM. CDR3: CASSPLGGDYGYTF. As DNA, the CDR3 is TGTGCCAGCAGCCCCCTTGGAGGGGACTATGGCTACACCTTC.

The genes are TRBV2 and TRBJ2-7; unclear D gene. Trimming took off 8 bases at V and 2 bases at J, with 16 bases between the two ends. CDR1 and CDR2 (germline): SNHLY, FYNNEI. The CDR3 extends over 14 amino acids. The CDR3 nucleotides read TGTGCCAGCCGGCGGCGAGCGCTCGCCTACGAGCAGTACTTC. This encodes CASRRRALAYEQYF.

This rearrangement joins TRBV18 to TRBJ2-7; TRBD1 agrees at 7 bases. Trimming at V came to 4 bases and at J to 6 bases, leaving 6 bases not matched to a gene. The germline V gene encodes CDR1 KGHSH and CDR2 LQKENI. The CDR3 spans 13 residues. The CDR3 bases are TGTGCCAGCTCACGGAGACAGGGATCCGAGCAGTACTTC. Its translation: CASSRRQGSEQYF.